The next 4 T cell receptor beta chains were all read from a single sample in a study of T-cell memory formation after mild COVID-19 (dated by TCRdb to the early 2020s). Library preparation employed 5' RACE. Instrument used: Illumina NovaSeq 6000. TCRdb ran its own pipeline on the public reads, namely fastp trimming at Q25 and MiXCR clone calling, and kept in-frame beta chains. CDR3 protein duplicates are merged, each entry listing the most common genes and DNA. A total of roughly 310,000 distinct CDR3 sequences appear in this sample, roughly 15% of them only once. The top ten clonotypes cover approximately 20% of the sample. The sample consisted of PBMCs or a T cell subset sorted from them (not recorded which). The origin of the receptors is a man in his late teens or twenties who had mild COVID-19 (a few samples of this study predate the infection). The sample titles of this study are shuffled in the database, so cell type and time point are left out; the donor was told from shared clones.

This chain connects TRBV6-5 to TRBJ2-1, with D maybe TRBD1 (5 bases). This CDR3 has 16 residues. Germline assignment: CDR1 MNHEY and CDR2 SVGAGI. With 0 bases removed from V and 0 bases from J, the gap between germline ends came to 9 bases. CDR3: CASSYSGRSSYNEQFF. The CDR3 nucleotides read TGTGCCAGCAGTTACTCGGGGCGGAGCTCCTACAATGAGCAGTTCTTC.

This sequence joins TRBV20-1 and TRBJ1-1; D gene ambiguous. Trimming pared 5 bases from V and 5 bases from J, leaving 18 bases between. Germline V CDR1 and CDR2: DFQATT, SNEGSKA (reference sequence). There are 14 residues in the CDR3. CDR3 in DNA: TGCAGTGCTCGGAACCCTTTGGGTGGTACTGAAGCTTTCTTT. Translation: CSARNPLGGTEAFF.

This clonotype was observed many times. The chain links TRBV6-5 to TRBJ2-3; 11 nucleotides line up with TRBD2. This CDR3 has 19 residues. V was pared by 0 bases and J by 2 bases, with 10 bases of the junction left unmatched. CDR1 is MNHEY and CDR2 is SVGAGI in the germline V gene. The CDR3 here is CASSYSIPTSGGLTDTQYF. The CDR3 DNA reads as TGTGCCAGCAGTTACTCGATCCCCACTAGCGGGGGCCTCACAGATACGCAGTATTTT.

This chain connects TRBV20-1 to TRBJ2-3; a possible D gene is TRBD2 (7 bases). Germline CDR1 DFQATT, CDR2 SNEGSKA (reference sequence). The V end was cut by 2 bases, the J end by 7 bases, with 16 bases between. CDR3 length: 14 amino acids. The CDR3 loop is CSARSGGLSYTQYF. CDR3 sequence (DNA): TGCAGTGCTAGATCCGGGGGGCTTTCATATACGCAGTATTTT.